This T cell receptor beta chain was captured in a study of post-analysis software for immune sequencing data. The table lists this clonotype with many counts. The TCR beta cDNA libraries contained unique molecular identifiers. Out of roughly 0.95 to 11 million T cells, about 510,000 cDNA molecules were generated. Each CDR3 protein gets one entry after TCRdb re-called the PCR reads with MiXCR. The sample includes about 380,000 distinct CDR3 sequences, around 33% of them seen just once. This sequence originates from a girl aged 5 to 17 with multiple sclerosis. Sequenced: blood.

The CDR3 region has the DNA TGCGCCAGCAGCCCCTGGACGGGGTTCGAGCAGTTCTTC. Translating gives CASSPWTGFEQFF. This chain links TRBV4-3 with TRBJ2-1, with TRBD2 as a possible D gene (5 bases). The CDR3 consists of 13 residues. CDR1 is LGHNA, CDR2 YSLEER, per germline. V was clipped by 4 bases and J by 10 bases, with 14 bases between them.